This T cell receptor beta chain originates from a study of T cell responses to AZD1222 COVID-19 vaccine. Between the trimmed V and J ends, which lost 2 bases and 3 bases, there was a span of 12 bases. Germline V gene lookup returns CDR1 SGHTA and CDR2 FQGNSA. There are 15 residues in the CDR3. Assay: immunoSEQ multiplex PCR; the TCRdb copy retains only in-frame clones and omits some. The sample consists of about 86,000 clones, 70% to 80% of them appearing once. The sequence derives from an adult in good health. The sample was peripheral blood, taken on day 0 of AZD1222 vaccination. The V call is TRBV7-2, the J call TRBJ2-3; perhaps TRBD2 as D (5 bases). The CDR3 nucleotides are TGTGCCAGCAGCTTAAGCTTAGCGACGACAGATACGCAGTATTTT. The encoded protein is CASSLSLATTDTQYF.